This T cell receptor beta chain was retrieved from a study of T cell responses to AZD1222 COVID-19 vaccine. The germline CDR1 and CDR2 sequences are SGHRS and YFSETQ. Trimming removed 2 bases from V and 12 bases from J, with 18 bases in between. The CDR3 covers 14 residues. Study conclusions and caveats: Spike-specific TCR breadth and depth grew following two AZD1222 doses. Among vaccine-associated CD4 TCRs, coverage spanned spike, with dominance at 160-218 and 743-854.

The data were produced by immunoSEQ multiplex PCR, yet TCRdb's version contains in-frame clones alone and is incomplete. This sample has 74,000 or so clones, with 85% found just once. This clone was found a few times. What it binds is unknown. The origin of this receptor is an adult in good health. The rearrangement uses TRBV5-1 and TRBJ1-5, with D possibly TRBD1 on 5 matching bases. The input for sequencing was peripheral blood, taken on day 0 of AZD1222 vaccination. CDR3 DNA: TGCGCCAGCAGCTTCGGGCCCCTCGGGGGGGACCAGCATTTT. As protein: CASSFGPLGGDQHF. The variable domain in full, with the rest retrieved from reference TRBV5-1 and TRBJ1-5, is KAGVTQTPRYLIKTRGQQVTLSCSPISGHRSVSWYQQTPGQGLQFLFEYFSETQRNKGNFPGRFSGRQFSNSRSEMNVSTLELGDSALYLCASSFGPLGGDQHFGDGTRLSIL.